The 4 T cell receptor beta chains reported below all come from one sample, sequenced in a study of beta chain features in type 1 diabetes. For these receptors, no antigen is known. Study-level points and caveats: Shorter TCRB CDR3s, moderately but significantly so, were found in Type 1 diabetes patients in all four CD4+ subsets.

Expressed TCRB transcripts got sequenced, as all isolated RNA was reverse transcribed. Sequenced by immunoSEQ multiplex PCR; TCRdb stores in-frame clones only, minus some. Seen here are roughly 50,000 clones, less than 55% observed once, and the top ten hold about 1.5%. The sample comprised Tregs from blood. The receptor source for this set is a man in his thirties or forties with type 1 diabetes.

The chain uses TRBV19 and TRBJ2-1; 9 bases match TRBD2. The V gene's germline CDR1 is LNHDA and CDR2 SQIVND (reference sequence). This CDR3 is built from 14 residues. The V and J ends lost 3 bases and 8 bases, in that order; junction bases with no gene match: 5. The CDR3 region is CASSMGLAAHEQFF. CDR3 sequence (DNA): TGTGCCAGTAGTATGGGACTAGCAGCCCATGAGCAGTTCTTC.

The V and J genes are TRBV30 and TRBJ1-1; 10 bases are shared with TRBD1. The V gene's germline CDR1 is GTSNPN and CDR2 SVGIG (reference sequence). This CDR3 has 14 amino acids. V lost 3 bases to trimming and J lost 6 bases; unmatched junction nucleotides: 7. The DNA of the CDR3 is TGTGCCTGGAGGGAGACAGGGGGCACCGCTGAAGCTTTCTTT. It codes for CAWRETGGTAEAFF.

This sequence joins TRBV5-1 and TRBJ2-2, with TRBD1 matching 7 bases. V lost 2 bases, J lost 6 bases, and 7 bases stayed unmatched. Looked up from germline, CDR1 is SGHRS and CDR2 is YFSETQ. The CDR3 runs 15 residues. CDR3 protein: CASSFTGVEAGELFF. The CDR3, as DNA: TGCGCCAGCAGCTTTACAGGGGTCGAAGCCGGGGAGCTGTTTTTT.

V and J are TRBV18 and TRBJ2-5; D is uncertain. V lost 1 base, J lost 0 bases, and 6 bases lay in between. From germline, CDR1 is KGHSH and CDR2 LQKENI. The CDR3 runs 14 residues. The CDR3 sequence: CASSPLENQETQYF. In nucleotides, the CDR3 is TGTGCCAGCTCACCACTAGAAAACCAAGAGACCCAGTACTTC.